The rows below give T cell receptor beta chains drawn from one sample of a study of OX40 agonist ivuxolimab in advanced cancers. Repertoires were generated with immunoSEQ multiplex PCR, while TCRdb's copy carries only in-frame clones and drops some. The sample yields 80,000 to 100,000 clones, less than 90% seen once. Specimen: CD4+ or CD8+ T cells sorted from blood, collected in a trial of the OX40 agonist ivuxolimab. These receptors were collected from an adult with an advanced solid tumor such as melanoma, head and neck, liver or kidney cancer. CDR3s include the opening cysteine and the closing phenylalanine or tryptophan. Each record gives: V gene, J gene, CDR3 protein.

V gene: TRBV5-1; J gene: TRBJ2-5; CDR3 protein: CASSAGQSETQYF
V gene: TRBV18; J gene: TRBJ1-2; CDR3 protein: CASSGQGSYGYTF
V gene: TRBV4-3; J gene: TRBJ2-1; CDR3 protein: CASSQDQGRWDKDEQFF
V gene: TRBV19; J gene: TRBJ2-7; CDR3 protein: CASSLSWIPRDEQYF
V gene: TRBV7-9; J gene: TRBJ1-4; CDR3 protein: CASSTGQISNEKLFF
V gene: TRBV30; J gene: TRBJ2-2; CDR3 protein: CACHRIHLTGELFF
V gene: TRBV6-5; J gene: TRBJ2-5; CDR3 protein: CASSYSRARGETQYF
V gene: TRBV15; J gene: TRBJ2-1; CDR3 protein: CATSSTPSGEQFF
V gene: TRBV7-7; J gene: TRBJ2-7; CDR3 protein: CASSPHPTGTGDEQYF
V gene: TRBV18; J gene: TRBJ2-1; CDR3 protein: CASSPDRNNEQFF
V gene: TRBV4-1; J gene: TRBJ2-1; CDR3 protein: CASSPQAQGSVRGEQFF
V gene: TRBV5-1; J gene: TRBJ1-1; CDR3 protein: CASSLRGATEAFF
V gene: TRBV18; J gene: TRBJ1-5; CDR3 protein: CASSPGRDQPQHF
V gene: TRBV5-1; J gene: TRBJ2-5; CDR3 protein: CASSWGLAGGGETQYF
V gene: TRBV6-5; J gene: TRBJ1-4; CDR3 protein: CASSQGGTNEKLFF
V gene: TRBV29-1; J gene: TRBJ2-7; CDR3 protein: CSVAGTYEQYF
V gene: TRBV5-1; J gene: TRBJ1-1; CDR3 protein: CASRSTGSETEAFF
V gene: TRBV4-2; J gene: TRBJ1-2; CDR3 protein: CASSDRGNYGYTF
V gene: TRBV5-1; J gene: TRBJ2-1; CDR3 protein: CASSISTSFPGRQFF
V gene: TRBV9; J gene: TRBJ1-4; CDR3 protein: CASSVEGEKLFF
V gene: TRBV7-2; J gene: TRBJ2-7; CDR3 protein: CASSLSSYEQYF
V gene: TRBV6-1; J gene: TRBJ2-5; CDR3 protein: CASSEVAGVQETQYF
V gene: TRBV30; J gene: TRBJ1-3; CDR3 protein: CAWSVGGSGNTIYF
V gene: TRBV7-6; J gene: TRBJ2-5; CDR3 protein: CASSLSGIREETQYF
V gene: TRBV7-9; J gene: TRBJ1-4; CDR3 protein: CASSPGQPGEKLFF
V gene: TRBV6-1; J gene: TRBJ1-5; CDR3 protein: CASSEPTGNQPQHF
V gene: TRBV18; J gene: TRBJ1-1; CDR3 protein: CASSPAERGNTEAFF
V gene: TRBV4-1; J gene: TRBJ1-2; CDR3 protein: CASSPRDRESKGYGYTF
V gene: TRBV2; J gene: TRBJ1-6; CDR3 protein: CASSRDVASPLHF
V gene: TRBV6-5; J gene: TRBJ2-2; CDR3 protein: CASSYRPRSNTGELFF
V gene: TRBV4-3; J gene: TRBJ2-1; CDR3 protein: CASSQELWNFQYNEQFF
V gene: TRBV6-5; J gene: TRBJ2-7; CDR3 protein: CASSYSSGTGFYEQYF
V gene: TRBV7-9; J gene: TRBJ1-2; CDR3 protein: CASSLEGTYGYTF
V gene: TRBV9; J gene: TRBJ2-3; CDR3 protein: CASSVGEGYTQYF
V gene: TRBV10-3; J gene: TRBJ2-7; CDR3 protein: CAISESRGAGEQYF
V gene: TRBV7-8; J gene: TRBJ1-5; CDR3 protein: CASSLEVGAKYPQHF
V gene: TRBV2; J gene: TRBJ2-7; CDR3 protein: CASSRLAGGYEQYF
V gene: TRBV18; J gene: TRBJ1-5; CDR3 protein: CASSPGINQPQHF
V gene: TRBV5-1; J gene: TRBJ1-4; CDR3 protein: CASSLAGQGANEKLFF
V gene: TRBV6-1; J gene: TRBJ2-1; CDR3 protein: CATVKEVADNEQFF
V gene: TRBV6-5; J gene: TRBJ1-4; CDR3 protein: CASSSMGATNEKLFF
V gene: TRBV6-5; J gene: TRBJ2-3; CDR3 protein: CASSRLQGPTDTQYF
V gene: TRBV5-6; J gene: TRBJ2-7; CDR3 protein: CASSEGTGILYEQYF
V gene: TRBV19; J gene: TRBJ1-2; CDR3 protein: CASSLPFGGTQPYGGYPAF
V gene: TRBV5-4; J gene: TRBJ1-2; CDR3 protein: CASSDASGVRYGYTF
V gene: TRBV29-1; J gene: TRBJ2-1; CDR3 protein: CSADEQFF
V gene: TRBV7-2; J gene: TRBJ2-5; CDR3 protein: CASNEYSGSLRETQYF
V gene: TRBV28; J gene: TRBJ1-2; CDR3 protein: CASSLQQAHYGYTF
V gene: TRBV5-4; J gene: TRBJ1-3; CDR3 protein: CASSRLREESGNTIYF
V gene: TRBV6-1; J gene: TRBJ2-1; CDR3 protein: CASSLDRGNFNEQFF
V gene: TRBV19; J gene: TRBJ1-4; CDR3 protein: CASSIRRAAYEKLFF
V gene: TRBV6-4; J gene: TRBJ2-2; CDR3 protein: CASSEGPPTAELFF
V gene: TRBV5-4; J gene: TRBJ1-1; CDR3 protein: CASSLRDYEAFF
V gene: TRBV6-5; J gene: TRBJ2-4; CDR3 protein: CASRRQGWAKNIQYF
V gene: TRBV6-5; J gene: TRBJ1-4; CDR3 protein: CASRSRGRGEKLFF
V gene: TRBV10-3; J gene: TRBJ1-2; CDR3 protein: CAISDTGVYYGYTF
V gene: TRBV7-9; J gene: TRBJ1-1; CDR3 protein: CASSFFHEWMNTEAFF
V gene: TRBV6-6; J gene: TRBJ1-2; CDR3 protein: CATDNPGQHTNYGYTF